This is a list of T cell receptor beta chains from one sample in a study of OX40 agonist ivuxolimab in advanced cancers. The protocol was immunoSEQ multiplex PCR, while the TCRdb copy is restricted to in-frame clones and leaves out a portion. The table records about 110,000 clones, more than 85% of them present only once. This specimen consisted of CD4+ or CD8+ T cells sorted from blood, obtained in a trial of the OX40 agonist ivuxolimab. The receptors originated from an adult with an advanced solid tumor such as melanoma, head and neck, liver or kidney cancer. CDR3s include the opening cysteine and the closing phenylalanine or tryptophan. Each record gives: CDR3 protein, V gene, clone size, J gene. A row's size may be missing; if present it is once, few, many or a size class.

CDR3aa: CASSPASGLNEQFF
v_gene: TRBV18
abundance: -
j_gene: TRBJ2-1

CDR3aa: CASRGFVAYNEQFF
v_gene: TRBV27
abundance: -
j_gene: TRBJ2-1

CDR3aa: CASSSGTGHFGTEAFF
v_gene: TRBV11-1
abundance: -
j_gene: TRBJ1-1

CDR3aa: CASSHRYGAGRRRYNEQFF
v_gene: TRBV14
abundance: -
j_gene: TRBJ2-1

CDR3aa: CASSLTDDTEAFF
v_gene: TRBV7-6
abundance: -
j_gene: TRBJ1-1

CDR3aa: CASTPEGGNQPQHF
v_gene: TRBV2
abundance: -
j_gene: TRBJ1-5

CDR3aa: CASSPLGQGPNEKLFF
v_gene: TRBV18
abundance: -
j_gene: TRBJ1-4

CDR3aa: CASSLDTGELFF
v_gene: TRBV6-6
abundance: -
j_gene: TRBJ2-2

CDR3aa: CASNLGQHSYEQYF
v_gene: TRBV7-2
abundance: -
j_gene: TRBJ2-7

CDR3aa: CASSVAASRQGIKDNEQFF
v_gene: TRBV9
abundance: once
j_gene: TRBJ2-1

CDR3aa: CASSSSGTGRQPQHF
v_gene: TRBV28
abundance: -
j_gene: TRBJ1-5

CDR3aa: CASSLAGEQYF
v_gene: TRBV7-2
abundance: -
j_gene: TRBJ2-7

CDR3aa: CASSAQLAAGGEQYF
v_gene: TRBV9
abundance: -
j_gene: TRBJ2-7

CDR3aa: CASSSSGTPFPSTDTQYF
v_gene: TRBV9
abundance: -
j_gene: TRBJ2-3

CDR3aa: CASSLTLDRHPEAFF
v_gene: TRBV5-5
abundance: -
j_gene: TRBJ1-1

CDR3aa: CASSDKGGQETQYF
v_gene: TRBV7-9
abundance: once
j_gene: TRBJ2-5

CDR3aa: CASAIGRDSYGYTF
v_gene: TRBV5-8
abundance: -
j_gene: TRBJ1-2

CDR3aa: CASSPQTPNQPQHF
v_gene: TRBV27
abundance: -
j_gene: TRBJ1-5

CDR3aa: CASSAEGRAETQYF
v_gene: TRBV9
abundance: -
j_gene: TRBJ2-5

CDR3aa: CASSPRVDRTEAFF
v_gene: TRBV18
abundance: -
j_gene: TRBJ1-1

CDR3aa: CASSFSGGDEQFF
v_gene: TRBV5-4
abundance: -
j_gene: TRBJ2-1

CDR3aa: CASSRDLPPFYEQYF
v_gene: TRBV19
abundance: once
j_gene: TRBJ2-7

CDR3aa: CASSGTVNQPQHF
v_gene: TRBV6-4
abundance: -
j_gene: TRBJ1-5

CDR3aa: CASSLVGSYGYTF
v_gene: TRBV5-1
abundance: -
j_gene: TRBJ1-2

CDR3aa: CATQQGVATGELFF
v_gene: TRBV2
abundance: -
j_gene: TRBJ2-2

CDR3aa: CASSSNTGNTIYF
v_gene: TRBV9
abundance: -
j_gene: TRBJ1-3

CDR3aa: CASSLDGGQYEKLFF
v_gene: TRBV5-1
abundance: -
j_gene: TRBJ1-4

CDR3aa: CASSPLADLYNEQFF
v_gene: TRBV28
abundance: -
j_gene: TRBJ2-1

CDR3aa: CASSQSPPGGSSGNTIYF
v_gene: TRBV4-1
abundance: -
j_gene: TRBJ1-3

CDR3aa: CASSLGSPGLVNEQFF
v_gene: TRBV7-9
abundance: -
j_gene: TRBJ2-1

CDR3aa: CASDHSPNRGQETQYF
v_gene: TRBV11-2
abundance: -
j_gene: TRBJ2-5

CDR3aa: CSVGQGVKYEQYF
v_gene: TRBV29-1
abundance: -
j_gene: TRBJ2-7

CDR3aa: CASSQATSAETQYF
v_gene: TRBV4-1
abundance: -
j_gene: TRBJ2-5

CDR3aa: CASSRDRGNSGNTIYF
v_gene: TRBV18
abundance: -
j_gene: TRBJ1-3

CDR3aa: CASSIAPLPTGEEETQYF
v_gene: TRBV19
abundance: -
j_gene: TRBJ2-5

CDR3aa: CASRGTATNEKLFF
v_gene: TRBV6-5
abundance: few
j_gene: TRBJ1-4

CDR3aa: CASSPGSGGWPQHF
v_gene: TRBV19
abundance: once
j_gene: TRBJ1-5

CDR3aa: CASSASGSYEQYF
v_gene: TRBV2
abundance: -
j_gene: TRBJ2-7

CDR3aa: CASCLGGAQPQHF
v_gene: TRBV6-6
abundance: -
j_gene: TRBJ1-5

CDR3aa: CASSGVKGIETQYF
v_gene: TRBV19
abundance: -
j_gene: TRBJ2-5